One TCR beta chain is described in this entry. CDR1 and CDR2 from the germline V gene are SGHNT and YENEEA. The CDR3 has 15 residues. Deletions cut 3 bases from V and 2 bases from J, with 12 bases between. The data stem from a study of blood T cell repertoires in COVID-19. Study background: Sites across the United States, Italy and Spain contributed samples from acute and convalescent COVID-19.

Assay used: immunoSEQ multiplex PCR; TCRdb lists only in-frame clones, some missing. In the table there are roughly 140,000 clones, 80% to 90% of which are singletons. The gene calls are TRBV11-3 and TRBJ2-3, with D tentatively TRBD2 (6 bases). Sequences were obtained from peripheral blood. The receptor was isolated from a woman aged 55-70 years with COVID-19, enrolled during active disease. The CDR3 DNA reads as TGTGCCAGCAGCTTGGGGCGGGGAGACACAGATACGCAGTATTTT. This codes for CASSLGRGDTDTQYF.